Presented here are 9 T cell receptor beta chains from one specimen sequenced in a study of low-dose radiotherapy and immunotherapy resistance in tumors (dated by TCRdb to between 2021 and 2024). The sequencer was an Illumina MiniSeq. First-strand cDNA was synthesized using Superscript III and a set of TRAV- and TRBV-specific primers, so that both TCRalpha and TCRbeta chains were covered. TCRs were amplified with Phusion for around 21 PCR cycles, with a constant-region primer paired with the adapter attached to the V primers. The raw public data were reprocessed by TCRdb itself: fastp quality trimming at Q25, MiXCR clonotype calling, in-frame beta chains only. Merged by CDR3 protein, the rows form single entries marked with the most common genes and DNA. The sample table contains 100,000 or so distinct CDR3 sequences; only one count was recorded for 9.4% of them. In total, the top ten clones hold under 1.1% of the sample.

According to the study, the label for this sample's time point signals: before trial treatment. Sequencing was performed on PBMCs, taken before treatment. The source of these receptors is a male donor with prostate cancer.

Many counts were recorded for this clonotype. The chain carries TRBV14 and TRBJ2-2; TRBD2 matches at 8 bases. V shed 4 bases, J shed 0 bases, and the junction held 4 bases outside the gene matches. CDR1 is SGHDN, CDR2 FVKESK, per germline. The CDR3 consists of 16 residues. CDR3 in amino acids: CASSLRLAPNTGELFF. The CDR3 DNA follows: TGTGCCAGCAGCCTGCGACTAGCGCCGAACACCGGGGAGCTGTTTTTT. Based on the CDR3 plus reference TRBV14 and TRBJ2-2, the full variable domain is EAGVTQFPSHSVIEKGQTVTLRCDPISGHDNLYWYRRVMGKEIKFLLHFVKESKQDESGMPNNRFLAERTGGTYSTLKVQPAELEDSGVYFCASSLRLAPNTGELFFGEGSRLTVL.

At least ten counts were recorded for this clonotype. The chain recombines TRBV28 with TRBJ1-4, with 8 nucleotides matching TRBD1. With V trimmed by 8 bases and J by 5 bases, 4 bases remained unmatched. In germline, CDR1 is MDHEN, CDR2 SYDVKM. The CDR3 is made up of 13 amino acids. The CDR3 is CASLDRGNEKLFF. In nucleotides, the CDR3 is TGTGCCAGCCTTGACAGGGGAAATGAAAAACTGTTTTTT.

This clonotype was seen repeatedly, ten times or more. The CDR3 spells CASSMTEAGKHAPGANVLTF. CDR3 in DNA: TGTGCCAGCAGCATGACAGAAGCCGGGAAACATGCTCCAGGGGCCAACGTCCTGACTTTC. This chain connects TRBV7-6 to TRBJ2-6; the D gene could be TRBD1 or TRBD2 (5 bases each). Germline V CDR1 and CDR2: SGHVS, FNYEAQ. V was clipped by 5 bases and J by 4 bases, with 27 bases between them. The CDR3 contains 20 residues.

The table lists this clonotype with many counts. CDR3 in amino acids: CASSLSRGGYEQYF. The CDR3 DNA reads TGTGCCAGCAGCTTATCCAGGGGAGGCTACGAGCAGTACTTC. The rearrangement joins TRBV5-5 to TRBJ2-7, with D possibly being TRBD1 or TRBD2 (6 bases each). CDR1 and CDR2 (germline): SGHKS, YYEKEE (reference sequence). The CDR3 spans 14 residues. V lost 2 bases to trimming and J lost 3 bases, with 12 bases between them.

This sequence joins TRBV5-1 and TRBJ2-1; the match to TRBD1 covers 10 bases. This CDR3 contains 14 residues. Germline lookup yields CDR1 SGHRS and CDR2 YFSETQ. V was clipped by 4 bases and J by 6 bases; unmatched bases: 4. The CDR3 bases are TGCGCCAGCAGCCAGAGGACAGGGGGCAATGAGCAGTTCTTC. Its protein product is CASSQRTGGNEQFF.

This clonotype occurred many times. The chain employs TRBV29-1 and TRBJ1-2; D is uncertain. The germline CDR1 and CDR2 sequences are SQVTM and ANQGSEA. The V end lost 7 bases, the J end lost 4 bases, and 10 bases lay between the germline ends. The CDR3 spans 11 residues. The CDR3 DNA reads as TGCAGCGCGAGGACGGCCTATGGCTACACCTTC. It translates to CSARTAYGYTF. The full variable domain, with the rest looked up from reference TRBV29-1 and TRBJ1-2, is SAVISQKPSRDICQRGTSLTIQCQVDSQVTMMFWYRQQPGQSLTLIATANQGSEATYESGFVIDKFPISRPNLTFSTLTVSNMSPEDSSIYLCSARTAYGYTFGSGTRLTVV.

This clonotype has ten or more counts. The chain combines TRBV9 with TRBJ1-5; the match to TRBD1 covers 7 bases. CDR3 size: 15 residues. Germline CDR1 is SGDLS and CDR2 is YYNGEE. The V gene end was trimmed by 7 bases and the J gene end by 0 bases; junction bases not matched to a gene: 7. The CDR3 is CASATGDNSNQPQHF. CDR3 bases: TGTGCCAGCGCCACAGGGGACAATAGCAATCAGCCCCAGCATTTT. The full variable domain, with the rest looked up from reference TRBV9 and TRBJ1-5, is DSGVTQTPKHLITATGQRVTLRCSPRSGDLSVYWYQQSLDQGLQFLIQYYNGEERAKGNILERFSAQQFPDLHSELNLSSLELGDSALYFCASATGDNSNQPQHFGDGTRLSIL.

There are many counts of this clonotype. The chain combines TRBV28 with TRBJ2-7, with no clear D. CDR1 and CDR2 from the germline V gene are MDHEN and SYDVKM. V lost 3 bases and J lost 0, with 9 bases in between. The CDR3 spans 14 residues. This CDR3 reads CASSLGKSSYEQYF. CDR3 bases: TGTGCCAGCAGTTTGGGGAAAAGCTCCTACGAGCAGTACTTC.

In regard to this clonotype: A far larger clone differs by one base, so this is likely a read error. The CDR3 DNA sequence: TGTGCCAGCAGTCCCGACATCAGCTCCTACGAGCAGTTCTTC. Translation gives CASSPDISSYEQFF. V gene TRBV12-3 or TRBV12-4 combines with J gene TRBJ2-1; D not resolved. V shed 5 bases and J shed 10 bases, with 18 bases lying between them. This CDR3 contains 14 residues.